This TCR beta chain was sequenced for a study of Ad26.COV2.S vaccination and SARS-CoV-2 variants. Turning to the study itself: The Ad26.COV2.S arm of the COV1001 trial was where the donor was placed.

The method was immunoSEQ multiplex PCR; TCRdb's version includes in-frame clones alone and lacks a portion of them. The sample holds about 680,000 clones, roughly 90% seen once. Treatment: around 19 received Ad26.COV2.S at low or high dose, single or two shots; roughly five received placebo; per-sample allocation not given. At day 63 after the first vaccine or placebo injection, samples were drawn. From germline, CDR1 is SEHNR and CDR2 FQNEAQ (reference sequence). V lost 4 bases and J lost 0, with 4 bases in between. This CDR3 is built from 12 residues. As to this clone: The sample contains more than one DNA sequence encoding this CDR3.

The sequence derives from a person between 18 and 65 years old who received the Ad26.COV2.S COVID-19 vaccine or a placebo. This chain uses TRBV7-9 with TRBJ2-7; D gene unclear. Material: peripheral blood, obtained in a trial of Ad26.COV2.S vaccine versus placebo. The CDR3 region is CASSSPSYEQYF. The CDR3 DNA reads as TGTGCCAGCAGCTCCCCCTCCTACGAGCAGTACTTC.